This T cell receptor beta chain was obtained from a study of cytomegalovirus exposure and HLA in healthy donors. Broader study findings: Prior analysis indicated that the majority of TCR beta V segments exhibited productivity approximately 87% or approximately 30% of the time.

Primers for the PCR totalled 60 Vbeta and 13 Jbeta. Profiled with immunoSEQ multiplex PCR; TCRdb holds only in-frame clones, not every one. Among some 130,000 clones listed, approximately 61% were seen once. Worth noting for this clone: The antigen is unknown.

Germline V CDR1 and CDR2: SGDLS, YYNGEE. The CDR3 is made up of 17 amino acids. Trimming took off 0 bases at V and 4 bases at J, with 19 bases between the two ends. The clonotype comes from a human donor in good health. Sequencing was done on a sample of PBMCs. The chain employs TRBV9 and TRBJ1-1; the D is unclear. The CDR3 nucleotides read TGTGCCAGCAGCGTAGGATTCACCCGGGTTCGGAGCACTGAAGCTTTCTTT. Translated, it gives CASSVGFTRVRSTEAFF.